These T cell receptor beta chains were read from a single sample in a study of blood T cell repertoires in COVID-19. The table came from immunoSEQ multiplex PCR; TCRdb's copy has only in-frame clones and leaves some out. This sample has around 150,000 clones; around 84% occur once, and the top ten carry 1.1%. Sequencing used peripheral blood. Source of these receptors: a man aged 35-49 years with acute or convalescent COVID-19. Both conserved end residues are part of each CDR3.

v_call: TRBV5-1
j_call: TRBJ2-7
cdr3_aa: CASTRGFGSYEQYF

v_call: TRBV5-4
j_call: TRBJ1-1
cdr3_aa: CASSLDGRVAFF

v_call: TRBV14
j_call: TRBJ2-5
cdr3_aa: CASSQETSGGTQETQYF

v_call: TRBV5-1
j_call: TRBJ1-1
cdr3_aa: CASSLQGSTEAFF

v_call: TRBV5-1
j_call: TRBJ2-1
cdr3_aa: CASSLEPSYNEQFF

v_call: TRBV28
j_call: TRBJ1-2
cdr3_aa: CASSSGGPSYGYTF

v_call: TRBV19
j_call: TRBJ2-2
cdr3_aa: CASSLLGNANTGELFF

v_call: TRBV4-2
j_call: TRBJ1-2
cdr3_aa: CASSQGGGAGGYTF

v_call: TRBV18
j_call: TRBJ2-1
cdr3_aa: CASSPDTRRNEQFF

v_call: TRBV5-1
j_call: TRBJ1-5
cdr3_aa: CASSLSGGDNQPQHF

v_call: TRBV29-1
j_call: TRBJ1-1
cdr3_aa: CSVGRLLEGTEAFF

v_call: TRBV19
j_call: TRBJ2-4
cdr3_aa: CASSGGGRNIQYF

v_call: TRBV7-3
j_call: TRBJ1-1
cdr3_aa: CASSWDGQSTEAFF

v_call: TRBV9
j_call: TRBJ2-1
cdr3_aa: CASSVDQRGDYNEQFF

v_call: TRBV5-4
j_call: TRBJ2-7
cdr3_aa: CASSLGLAGVEEQYF

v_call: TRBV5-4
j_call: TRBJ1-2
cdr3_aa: CASSLDQDFYGYTF

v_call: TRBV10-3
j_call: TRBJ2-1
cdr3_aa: CAIRGGGQYNEQFF

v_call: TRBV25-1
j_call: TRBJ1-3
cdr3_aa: CASSESNRGYSGNTIYF

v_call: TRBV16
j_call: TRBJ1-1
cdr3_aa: CASSQSGGPNTEAFF

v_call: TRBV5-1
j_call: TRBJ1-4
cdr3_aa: CASSLRTGEKLFF

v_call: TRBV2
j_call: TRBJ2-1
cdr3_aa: CASSDWGGEKNNEQFF

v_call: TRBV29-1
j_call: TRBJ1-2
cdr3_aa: CSVPWGDLPSNYGYTF

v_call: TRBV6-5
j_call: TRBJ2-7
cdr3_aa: CASSAGGPREQYF

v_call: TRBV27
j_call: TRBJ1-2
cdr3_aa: CASSHDPGVEYGYTF

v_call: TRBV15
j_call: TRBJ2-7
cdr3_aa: CATSSRGTVYEQYF

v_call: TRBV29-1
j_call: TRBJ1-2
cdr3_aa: CSVEDRYNYGYTF

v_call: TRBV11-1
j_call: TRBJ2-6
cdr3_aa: CASSQDNSGANVLTF

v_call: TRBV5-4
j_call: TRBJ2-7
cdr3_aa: CASSLQLEATEQYF

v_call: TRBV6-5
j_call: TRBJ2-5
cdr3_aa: CASRGIGLAGGTQYF

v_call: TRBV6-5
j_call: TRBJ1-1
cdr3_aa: CASGDRGTGTEAFF

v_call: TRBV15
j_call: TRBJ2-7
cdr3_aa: CATSRGLAKNYEQYF

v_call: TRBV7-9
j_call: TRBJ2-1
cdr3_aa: CASRPLAGYYNEQFF

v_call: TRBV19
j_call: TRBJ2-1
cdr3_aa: CASSRLAGYSIEQFF

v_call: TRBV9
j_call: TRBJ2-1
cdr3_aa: CASSVSRGEGEQFF

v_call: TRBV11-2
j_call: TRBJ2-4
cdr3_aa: CASSSGDIQYF

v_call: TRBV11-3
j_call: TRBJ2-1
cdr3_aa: CASSLQGQGWNEQFF

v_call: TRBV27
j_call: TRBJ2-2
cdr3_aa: CASSYGTGGYTGELFF

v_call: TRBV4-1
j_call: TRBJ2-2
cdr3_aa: CASSLASGGANTGELFF

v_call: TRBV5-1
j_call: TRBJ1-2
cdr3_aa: CASSTAPGQGARGYTF

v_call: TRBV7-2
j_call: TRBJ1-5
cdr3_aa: CASSPRQGQPQHF

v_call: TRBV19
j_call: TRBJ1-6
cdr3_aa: CASTRDFDSPLHF

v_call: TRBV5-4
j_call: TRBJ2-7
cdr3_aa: CASSPGTGQGEQYF

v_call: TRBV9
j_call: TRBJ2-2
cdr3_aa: CASSVIDTGELFF

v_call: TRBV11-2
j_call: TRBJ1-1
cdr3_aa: CASRRQGASFMNTEAFF

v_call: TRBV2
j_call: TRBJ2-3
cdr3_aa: CASSETGLAGEDTQYF

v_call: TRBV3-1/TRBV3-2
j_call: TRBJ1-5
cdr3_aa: CASSLQGSHQPQHF

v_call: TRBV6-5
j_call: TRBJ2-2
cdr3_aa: CASSSRRTGSTGELFF

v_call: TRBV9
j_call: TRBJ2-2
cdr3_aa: CASSATTGNTGELFF

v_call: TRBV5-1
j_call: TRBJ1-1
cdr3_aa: CASSLNGEQDTEAFF

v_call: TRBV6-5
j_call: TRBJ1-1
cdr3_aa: CASSNRDRNTEAFF

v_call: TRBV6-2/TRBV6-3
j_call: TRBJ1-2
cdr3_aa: CASSQGQGGVLDGYTF

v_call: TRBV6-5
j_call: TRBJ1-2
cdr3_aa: CASSSPGTGNYGYTF